This T cell receptor beta chain emerged from a study of T cells in Graves' hyperthyroidism and ophthalmopathy. The germline V gene has CDR1 SNHLY and CDR2 FYNNEI. The CDR3 spans 14 residues. As to this clonotype: An end of the junction differs from the germline gene, which may be a read error.

From RNA transcripts, TCR beta CDR3 regions were amplified. Primed by the HTBI set, a first-round RT-PCR was run on the TCR CDR3. MiXCR was run by TCRdb on the multiplex PCR reads, yielding one entry per CDR3 protein. In the table there are hundreds of thousands of distinct CDR3 sequences, just under 45% of which are singletons. The rearrangement joins TRBV2 to TRBJ1-1; 8 bases map to TRBD1. The source material was peripheral blood or thyroid tissue (not recorded which). The clonotype was recovered from an adult man with Graves' disease, either hyperthyroidism or ophthalmopathy (not recorded which). For the CDR3, the DNA is TGTGCCAGCAGCGAGACAGGGGCGAACGCTGAAGCTTTCTTT. As protein: CASSETGANAEAFF.